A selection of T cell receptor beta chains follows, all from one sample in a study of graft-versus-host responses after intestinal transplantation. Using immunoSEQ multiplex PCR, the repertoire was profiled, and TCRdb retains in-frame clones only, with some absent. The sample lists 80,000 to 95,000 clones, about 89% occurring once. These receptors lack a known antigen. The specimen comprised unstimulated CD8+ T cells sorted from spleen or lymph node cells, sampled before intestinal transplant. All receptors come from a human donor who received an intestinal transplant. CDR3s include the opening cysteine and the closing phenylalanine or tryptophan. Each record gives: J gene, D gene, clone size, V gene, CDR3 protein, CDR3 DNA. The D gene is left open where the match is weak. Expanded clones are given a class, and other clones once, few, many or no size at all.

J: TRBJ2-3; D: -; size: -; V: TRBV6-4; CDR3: CASSTGWGTDTQYF; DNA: TGTGCCAGCAGCACAGGGTGGGGCACAGATACGCAGTATTTT
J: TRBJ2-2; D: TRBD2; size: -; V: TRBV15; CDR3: CATSTTLQGDGLAGNAGELFF; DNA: TGTGCCACCAGCACAACCCTCCAAGGGGACGGACTAGCGGGGAACGCCGGGGAGCTGTTTTTT
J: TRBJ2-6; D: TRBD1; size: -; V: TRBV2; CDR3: CARRGQGSSGANVLTF; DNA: TGTGCCAGGAGGGGACAGGGAAGCTCTGGGGCCAACGTCCTGACTTTC
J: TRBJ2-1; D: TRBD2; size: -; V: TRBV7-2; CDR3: CASSLIPPGGGSTDEQFF; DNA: TGTGCCAGCAGCTTAATCCCCCCAGGTGGCGGGAGTACGGATGAGCAGTTCTTC
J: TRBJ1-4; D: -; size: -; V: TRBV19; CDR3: CASSPRGNEKLFF; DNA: TGTGCCAGTAGTCCCAGGGGTAATGAAAAACTGTTTTTT
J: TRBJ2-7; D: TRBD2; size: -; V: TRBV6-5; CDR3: CASSYWAGGPEQYF; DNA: TGTGCCAGCAGTTACTGGGCGGGAGGGCCGGAGCAGTACTTC
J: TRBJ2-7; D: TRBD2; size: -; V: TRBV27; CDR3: CASSISGWGSYEQYF; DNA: TGTGCCAGCAGCATTAGCGGGTGGGGTTCCTACGAGCAGTACTTC
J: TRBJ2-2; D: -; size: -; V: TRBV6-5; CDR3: CASSYSGLHSGELFF; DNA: TGTGCCAGCAGTTACTCGGGACTCCATTCCGGGGAGCTGTTTTTT
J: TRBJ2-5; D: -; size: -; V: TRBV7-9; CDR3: CASSLAQGGEETQYF; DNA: TGTGCCAGCAGCTTAGCGCAAGGTGGGGAAGAGACCCAGTACTTC
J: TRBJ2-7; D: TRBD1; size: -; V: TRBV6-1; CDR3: CASRSPGQDVLEQYF; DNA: TGTGCCAGCAGATCACCGGGACAGGACGTTTTGGAGCAGTACTTC
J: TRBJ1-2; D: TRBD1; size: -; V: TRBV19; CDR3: CASSARTGWRYGYTF; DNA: TGTGCCAGTAGTGCCCGGACAGGATGGAGGTATGGCTACACCTTC
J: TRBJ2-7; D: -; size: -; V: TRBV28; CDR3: CASSLSPSSYEQYF; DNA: TGTGCCAGCAGTTTATCCCCGAGCTCCTACGAGCAGTACTTC
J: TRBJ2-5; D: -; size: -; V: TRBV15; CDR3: CATSRTPGAIQETQYF; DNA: TGTGCCACCAGCAGAACACCGGGGGCGATTCAAGAGACCCAGTACTTC
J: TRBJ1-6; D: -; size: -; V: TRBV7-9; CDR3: CASSSTEYNSPLHF; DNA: TGTGCCAGCAGCTCGACAGAGTATAATTCACCCCTCCACTTT
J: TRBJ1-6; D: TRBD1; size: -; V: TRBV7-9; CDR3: CASSPTGTGNSPLHF; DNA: TGTGCCAGCAGCCCGACCGGGACAGGAAATTCACCCCTCCACTTT
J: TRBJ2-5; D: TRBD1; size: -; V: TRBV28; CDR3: CASSLPGTEEGETQYF; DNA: TGTGCCAGCAGTTTACCCGGGACAGAGGAAGGCGAGACCCAGTACTTC
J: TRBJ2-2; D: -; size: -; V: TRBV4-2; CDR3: CASSQEAGEGTGELFF; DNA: TGTGCCAGCAGCCAAGAAGCTGGGGAAGGGACCGGGGAGCTGTTTTTT
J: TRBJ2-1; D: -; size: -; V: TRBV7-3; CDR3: CASSPEGSYNEQFF; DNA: TGTGCCAGCAGCCCAGAGGGCTCCTACAATGAGCAGTTCTTC
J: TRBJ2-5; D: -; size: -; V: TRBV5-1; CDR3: CASRRHDQETQYF; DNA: TGCGCCAGCAGGCGGCACGACCAAGAGACCCAGTACTTC
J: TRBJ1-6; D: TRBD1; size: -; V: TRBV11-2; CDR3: CASSLGRLGTGRNSPLHF; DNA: TGTGCCAGCAGCTTAGGGCGGCTGGGGACAGGGCGTAATTCACCCCTCCACTTT
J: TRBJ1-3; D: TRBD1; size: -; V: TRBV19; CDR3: CASSRRDRVAGNTIYF; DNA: TGTGCCAGTAGTCGACGCGACAGGGTCGCCGGAAACACCATATATTTT
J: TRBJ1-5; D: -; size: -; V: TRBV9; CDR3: CASSVEVGSEPQHF; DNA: TGTGCCAGCAGCGTAGAAGTAGGGAGTGAGCCCCAGCATTTT
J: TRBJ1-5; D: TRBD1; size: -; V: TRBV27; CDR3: CASSSGGRYSNQPQHF; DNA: TGTGCCAGCAGTTCAGGGGGACGGTATAGCAATCAGCCCCAGCATTTT
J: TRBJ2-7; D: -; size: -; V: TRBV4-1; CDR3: CASSQDPPPGVYEQYF; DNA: TGCGCCAGCAGCCAAGATCCCCCCCCGGGCGTATACGAGCAGTACTTC
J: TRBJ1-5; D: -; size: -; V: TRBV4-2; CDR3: CASSQNPNQPQHF; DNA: TGTGCCAGCAGCCAGAATCCCAATCAGCCCCAGCATTTT
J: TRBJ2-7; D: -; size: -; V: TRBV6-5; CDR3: CASGSSGRTYEQYF; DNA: TGTGCCAGCGGGTCGTCAGGCAGGACCTACGAGCAGTACTTC
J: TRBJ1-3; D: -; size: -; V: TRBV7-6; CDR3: CASSLASGNTIYF; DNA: TGTGCCAGCAGCTTAGCTTCAGGGAACACCATATATTTT
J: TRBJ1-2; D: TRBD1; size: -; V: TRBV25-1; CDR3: CASSEIDRVNGYTF; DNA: TGTGCCAGCAGTGAAATCGACAGGGTGAATGGCTACACCTTC
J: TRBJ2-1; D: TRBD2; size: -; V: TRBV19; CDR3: CASSSNGGSWNEQFF; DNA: TGTGCCAGTAGTAGTAACGGCGGGAGTTGGAATGAGCAGTTCTTC
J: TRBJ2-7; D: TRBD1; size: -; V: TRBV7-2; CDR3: CASRYHTGQRPYEQYF; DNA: TGTGCCAGCAGATACCATACGGGACAGAGACCATACGAGCAGTACTTC
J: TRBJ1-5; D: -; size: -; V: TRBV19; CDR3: CASSIIEDTNQPQHF; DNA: TGTGCCAGTAGTATCATCGAGGACACGAATCAGCCCCAGCATTTT
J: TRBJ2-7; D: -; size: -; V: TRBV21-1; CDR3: CAAARGDTDYEQYF; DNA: TGTGCCGCAGCGAGGGGGGACACCGATTACGAGCAGTACTTC
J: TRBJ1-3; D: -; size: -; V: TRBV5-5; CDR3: CASRLRDDGNTIYF; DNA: TGTGCCAGCAGATTAAGGGACGATGGAAACACCATATATTTT
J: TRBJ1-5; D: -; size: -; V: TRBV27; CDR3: CASSLGDGNQPQHF; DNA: TGTGCCAGCTCCCTTGGGGATGGGAATCAGCCCCAGCATTTT
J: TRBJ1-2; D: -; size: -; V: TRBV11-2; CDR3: CASSLDSGTGYTF; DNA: TGTGCCAGCAGCTTGGATTCCGGGACCGGCTACACCTTC
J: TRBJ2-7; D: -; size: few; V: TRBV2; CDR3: CASSEGEQYF; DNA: TGTGCCAGCAGTGAAGGGGAGCAGTACTTC
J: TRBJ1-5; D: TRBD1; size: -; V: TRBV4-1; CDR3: CASSQETGGQPQHF; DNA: TGCGCCAGCAGCCAAGAAACAGGGGGTCAGCCCCAGCATTTT
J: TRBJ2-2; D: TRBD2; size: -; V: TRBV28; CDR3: CASRGPGLAEINTGELFF; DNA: TGTGCCAGCAGGGGACCGGGACTAGCGGAAATAAACACCGGGGAGCTGTTTTTT
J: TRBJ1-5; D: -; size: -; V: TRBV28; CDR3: CASIRDPFKDSNQPQHF; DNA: TGTGCCAGCATCCGGGACCCTTTTAAAGATAGCAATCAGCCCCAGCATTTT
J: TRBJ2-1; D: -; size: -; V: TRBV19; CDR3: CASSSDEQFF; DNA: TGTGCCAGTAGTAGCGATGAGCAGTTCTTC
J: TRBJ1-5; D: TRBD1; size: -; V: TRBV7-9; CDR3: CASSSGQGDHQPQHF; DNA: TGTGCCAGCAGTTCCGGACAGGGAGACCATCAGCCCCAGCATTTT
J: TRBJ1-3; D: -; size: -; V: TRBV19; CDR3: CASSYEGTPGNTIYF; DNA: TGTGCCAGTAGTTACGAGGGGACGCCAGGAAACACCATATATTTT
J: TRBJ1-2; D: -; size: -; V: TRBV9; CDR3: CASSVSHGGVDLSGYTF; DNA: TGTGCCAGCAGCGTATCCCATGGGGGAGTTGACTTGTCTGGCTACACCTTC
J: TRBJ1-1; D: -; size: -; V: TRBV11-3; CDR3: CASSFGGGEAFF; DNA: TGTGCCAGCAGCTTTGGGGGTGGTGAAGCTTTCTTT
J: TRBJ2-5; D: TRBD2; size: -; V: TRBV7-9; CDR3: CASSPGGLVGLAISTLYF; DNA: TGTGCCAGCAGCCCGGGGGGGTTAGTGGGACTAGCCATTTCCACGTTGTACTTC
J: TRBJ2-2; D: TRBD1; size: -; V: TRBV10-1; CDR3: CASSDRQGSGELFF; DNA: TGCGCCAGCAGTGATAGACAGGGGTCCGGGGAGCTGTTTTTT
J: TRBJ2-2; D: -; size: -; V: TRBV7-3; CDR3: CASSFLAGSTGELFF; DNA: TGTGCCAGCAGCTTCTTAGCAGGATCTACCGGGGAGCTGTTTTTT
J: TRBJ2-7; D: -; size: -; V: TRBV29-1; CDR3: CSTLGAEVDEQYF; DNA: TGCAGCACCCTGGGGGCCGAGGTGGATGAGCAGTACTTC
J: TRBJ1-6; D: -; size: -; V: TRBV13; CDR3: CASSASGGGNNSPLHF; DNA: TGTGCCAGCAGCGCTAGCGGAGGGGGGAATAATTCACCCCTCCACTTT
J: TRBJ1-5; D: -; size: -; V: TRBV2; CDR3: CASRVPGEIQPQHF; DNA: TGTGCCAGCAGAGTCCCAGGGGAGATTCAGCCCCAGCATTTT
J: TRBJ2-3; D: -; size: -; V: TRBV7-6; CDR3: CASSLNSGDDTQYF; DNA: TGTGCCAGCAGCTTAAACTCCGGTGACGATACGCAGTATTTT
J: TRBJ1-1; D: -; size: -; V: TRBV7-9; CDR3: CASSLVGIHRNTEAFF; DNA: TGTGCCAGCAGCTTAGTAGGGATCCACAGGAACACTGAAGCTTTCTTT
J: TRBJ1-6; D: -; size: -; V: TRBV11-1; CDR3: CATSYGVGSPLHF; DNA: TGTGCCACCTCCTATGGGGTGGGGTCACCCCTCCACTTT
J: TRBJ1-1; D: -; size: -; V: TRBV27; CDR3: CASSSIVRPDTEAFF; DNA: TGTGCCAGCAGTTCGATCGTTCGCCCGGACACTGAAGCTTTCTTT
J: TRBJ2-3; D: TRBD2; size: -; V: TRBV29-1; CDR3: CSVEEGGAGGLTDTQYF; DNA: TGCAGCGTTGAAGAAGGAGGAGCGGGGGGCCTCACAGATACGCAGTATTTT
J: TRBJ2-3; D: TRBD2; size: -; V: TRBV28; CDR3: CASSISGRATDTQYF; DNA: TGTGCCAGCAGCATTAGCGGGAGGGCAACAGATACGCAGTATTTT
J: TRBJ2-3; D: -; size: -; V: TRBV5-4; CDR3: CASSYETDTQYF; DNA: TGTGCCAGCAGCTATGAGACAGATACGCAGTATTTT